What follows is one T cell receptor (beta chain) and its context. Its recognized antigen is unknown. The sample holds no much larger clone one base away, and base qualities are not on file. The immunoSEQ Assay, which uses bias-controlled multiplex PCR amplification of genomic DNA, was used to profile TCRbeta CDR3 regions. On the study's bioinformatics: The absolute abundance of each unique TCRbeta CDR3 region was quantified after sequences were collapsed and filtered. Two models were used to test differential abundance: a binomial model (Fisher-equivalent) and a beta-binomial model that adds time-dependent variance fitted from healthy donors. Clones with fewer than 5 combined templates were removed, and a clone was called differentially abundant if the clone's Benjamini-Hochberg FDR was below 0.01. The form v = (b*log(k)+a)^2 was used to model beta-binomial variance as a function of total template count across the two samples. The source is immuneACCESS, and TCRdb retained only in-frame sequences with V and J called. Part of the clones is not carried over; for the studies checked, unresolved V genes explain less than half of this, and the remainder is unexplained. V, J and clone size reflect that table, while D and trimming were determined from the DNA. The table for this sample lists roughly 92,000 clones; approximately 90% of them were counted only once. The ten largest clonotypes hold around 20% of the sample.

Relative to germline, V is missing 5 bases and J is missing 2 bases, with 5 bases of the junction outside any gene match. Based on the germline V gene, the CDR1 and CDR2 sequences are SGHAT and FQNNGV. Reading from cysteine to phenylalanine, the CDR3 counts 14 amino acids. CDR3 DNA only is kept here, 42 bases in frame from base 1. During the collection period, no infections or other immune events were recorded for the healthy donors. Healthy-donor blood repertoires served as a training cohort to calibrate time-dependent variance in a beta-binomial model of T-cell clone differential abundance. The training cohort comprised roughly ten healthy donors, 3 female and 7 male. On average the donors were approximately 40 years old, and their ages spanned 29 to 64 years. Whole blood was collected from each healthy donor at three time points spaced around 2 weeks apart and obtained from a commercial supplier. For immunosequencing, genomic DNA was extracted from whole blood that had not been sorted.

The record originates from a study of identifying expanded T cells in peripheral blood (dated by TCRdb to between 2018 and 2020). As for the study more broadly: Technical replicates were generated by sequencing separate aliquots of the same genomic DNA pool, and four replicates were compared pairwise. The paper's findings and limits, for the study overall: The authors expected that over much longer intervals, such as months to years, biological variance in healthy repertoires might increase even further. Between technical replicates the binomial model flagged approximately 1.2 differentially abundant clones, whereas over around 2 weeks the binomial model flagged about 16.4 and over four weeks 19 to 20. Across all healthy-donor time intervals, the beta-binomial model significantly cut both the number of clones called differentially abundant and the false-positive rate. Across all healthy donors, variance in clone template counts between two-week samples was found to increase significantly with total template count.

The chain links TRBV11-2 with TRBJ1-2; 7 middle bases align to TRBD1. The sequenced sample was blood. The source of this sequence is a person aged 18 to 70 in good health. At the DNA level, the sequence is TGTGCCAGCAGCCCTACGACAGGGAACTATGGCTACACCTTC. It translates as CASSPTTGNYGYTF.